This T cell receptor (beta chain) was obtained from a study of CD8+ T cells in alopecia areata. Treatment described: oral pan-JAK inhibitor, 5-10 mg twice daily. Findings of the study overall: TCR sharing was clearer in mice than between patients, perhaps partly owing to patient HLA diversity. Expanded CD8+ clones among the top 100, as well as scalp clonality, were significantly decreased by tofacitinib. Elevated clonality characterized lesional scalp relative to normal scalp, particularly in alopecia totalis/universalis. How baseline CD8+ expansion relates to response remains uncertain (there was one nonresponder).

CDR1 MNHEY and CDR2 SVGAGI come from the germline V gene. The CDR3 has 13 residues. The V segment lost 6 bases and the J segment 4 bases; nucleotides outside the gene matches: 4. As regards this clone: Its antigen is currently unknown.

RNA extraction and reverse transcription yielded cDNA as sequencing template. Libraries were prepared by immunoSEQ multiplex PCR; TCRdb keeps only in-frame clonotypes and omits some of them. The table lists about 180,000 clones, 53% of them singletons, with more than 10% in the top ten. Sequencing was performed on CD8+ T cells sorted from blood, taken at week 24, from a patient treated with tofacitinib. The chain links TRBV6-5 to TRBJ1-1; 8 nucleotides line up with TRBD1. This TCR was sampled from a human donor with alopecia areata. For the CDR3, the DNA is TGTGCCAGCAGACAAACAGGGGGCACTGAAGCTTTCTTT. The encoded protein is CASRQTGGTEAFF.